This T cell receptor (beta chain) was captured by sequencing in a study of shared clonotypes between healthy human individuals (dated by TCRdb to 2019 to 2021). The study in broad terms: Two women and a few men aged 18 to 49 years were included in the cohort. The study deeply sequenced blood TCR repertoires of about 5 healthy adults to estimate repertoire size and the extent of clonotype sharing between individuals. Between about 0.8 and 9 billion PBMCs per donor were obtained by leukapheresis. Libraries were prepared and TCR repertoires were sequenced by different laboratories using diverse techniques, in order to increase sequencing depth and limit assay-specific biases.

CDR1 is given as MNHEY and CDR2 as SVGAGI, both from the germline V gene. Relative to germline, V is 4 bases shorter and J is 0 bases shorter, with 10 bases between their ends. The CDR3 holds 14 amino acids from the cysteine to the phenylalanine. Only the CDR3 DNA stays, 42 bases, in frame from base 1. Study-wide conclusions, independent of this receptor: Because the study included a small number of donors, the genetic and exposure-history diversity represented was limited. Sampling was limited to blood, and TCR repertoires in tissue likely differ from TCR repertoires in blood. Pairwise subsampling led to the expectation that sequencing depth would affect the degree of clonotype sharing among donors.

Donors were healthy HIV-negative adults with no recently reported acute infections or vaccinations. Every donor was a Caucasian adult living in Nashville, Tennessee, USA. For unsorted samples, some 90 million PBMCs were counted and genomic DNA was extracted with the QIAamp DNA Blood Mini kit. After blood collection by leukapheresis, PBMCs were isolated using Ficoll-Histopaque density gradient centrifugation and then cryopreserved in the vapor phase of liquid nitrogen. Using the deep immunoSEQ assay, multiplex PCR amplified TCR CDR3 regions from genomic DNA. Genomic DNA extracted from each cell subset was distributed evenly over all wells of several immunoSEQ 96-well plates, and each plate served as one replicate. Each replicate PCR for unsorted PBMC received roughly 0.3 ug genomic DNA, equal to tens of thousands of T cell genomes. Genomic DNA from unsorted PBMC was sequenced over ten immunoSEQ deep assay plates. The purified libraries were quantified using a Qubit 3.0 fluorometer, sized with a Bioanalyzer 2100, and then quantified again using the KAPA Library Quantification kit. A separate single-read 150-cycle Illumina NextSeq 550 flow cell was used to sequence each immunoSEQ 96-well plate. As for the original processing: The immunoSEQ output contained only junctional sequences without quality scores, so filtering could not match that applied to full-length reads. Sequences were annotated with PyIR, a Python wrapper for IgBLAST v1.9, using IMGT germline references to assign V/J genes and CDR3. Any read was removed if the V/J assignment was weak (E-value above 1e-6), the CDR3 was missing, or the read contained stop codons, out-of-frame junctions, or ambiguous translated residues. V3J clonotypes were defined by identical inferred V gene, J gene, and CDR3 amino acid sequence. The percentage overlap between two repertoires was calculated by dividing the number of shared unique clonotypes by the size of the smaller repertoire. Richness of each repertoire was evaluated using RTK rarefaction, the Chao1 estimator, and Recon v2.1 estimates of unobserved clonotypes. As stored in TCRdb, this immuneACCESS dataset retains in-frame rearrangements with V and J assigned. A fraction of the clones does not appear; measured against another copy, unresolved V genes explain less than half of the discrepancy, and the remainder lacks a known reason. Clone size and the V and J calls come from that table; the DNA yielded D and trimming. This sample comprises a few hundred thousand clones, roughly 78% of them detected only once. Approximately 12% of the sample comes from the top ten.

As for this clone: Its antigen target is currently unknown. No per-base quality is available; no much larger clone lies one base away.

The TCR comes from a woman between 40 and 55 years old in good health. Some clones in this sample may be carry-over from other donors' samples. The chain uses TRBV6-5 and TRBJ2-7; the D region possibly corresponds to TRBD1 (7 bases align). Sequencing input: PBMCs. DNA sequence: TGTGCCAGCAGTTCCCAGGGGGGCTCCTACGAGCAGTACTTC. It specifies CASSSQGGSYEQYF.